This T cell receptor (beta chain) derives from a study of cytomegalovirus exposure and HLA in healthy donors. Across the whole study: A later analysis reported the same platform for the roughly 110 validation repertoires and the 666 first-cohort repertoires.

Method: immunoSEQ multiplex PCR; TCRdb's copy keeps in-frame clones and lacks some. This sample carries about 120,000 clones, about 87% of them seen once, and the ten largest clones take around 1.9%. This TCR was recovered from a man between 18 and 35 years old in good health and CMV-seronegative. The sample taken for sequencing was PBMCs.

CDR3 nucleotides: TGTGCCAGCAGCGACGCAGTGACGACTAACGAGCAGTACTTC. It translates to CASSDAVTTNEQYF. This chain joins TRBV7-6 and TRBJ2-7; the D gene is possibly TRBD2 (5 bases). V dropped 5 bases and J dropped 5 bases, with 16 bases sitting between them. The CDR3 is 14 residues long. Germline CDR1 is SGHVS and CDR2 is FNYEAQ. Full variable domain (remainder filled in from reference TRBV7-6 and TRBJ2-7): GAGVSQSPRYKVTKRGQDVALRCDPISGHVSLYWYRQALGQGPEFLTYFNYEAQQDKSGLPNDRFSAERPEGSISTLTIQRTEQRDSAMYRCASSDAVTTNEQYFGPGTRLTVT.